These T cell receptor beta chains were read from a single sample in a study of blood T cell repertoires in COVID-19. Produced via immunoSEQ multiplex PCR; TCRdb's table is partial and in-frame only. The profile shows about 160,000 clones, about 80% of them singletons. What was sequenced was peripheral blood. These receptors were collected from a woman in her forties with COVID-19, enrolled during active disease. The CDR3 runs from the conserved cysteine through the conserved F or W. D genes are given only for firm matches. Clone size is not always given. Where it is, it says once, few, many or a class for expanded clones.

size | J | D | V | DNA | CDR3
NA | TRBJ2-2 | TRBD2 | TRBV19 | TGTGCGGCGGGAGTCCCCGGGGAGCTGTTTTTT | CAAGVPGELFF
NA | TRBJ1-3 | NA | TRBV11-2 | TGTGCCAGCAGCCCGGCTACAGCTAACACCATATATTTT | CASSPATANTIYF
once | TRBJ2-3 | NA | TRBV7-9 | TGTGCCAGCAGCTTAGCGGGAGGACCCACAGATACGCAGTATTTT | CASSLAGGPTDTQYF
NA | TRBJ2-1 | TRBD1 | TRBV7-9 | TGTGCCAGCAGTCCTCAGACAGGGGATGACAATGAGCAGTTCTTC | CASSPQTGDDNEQFF
few | TRBJ1-2 | TRBD1 | TRBV6-1 | TGTGCCAGCAGTGATTGGGACAGGTGGAGCGGCTACACCTTC | CASSDWDRWSGYTF
once | TRBJ1-1 | TRBD1 | TRBV27 | TGTGCCAGCAGTCCGATTAACAGGGGGACGAACACTGAAGCTTTCTTT | CASSPINRGTNTEAFF
NA | TRBJ2-7 | TRBD2 | TRBV9 | TGTGCCAGCAGCCACGGGACTAGTTTCTACGAGCAGTACTTC | CASSHGTSFYEQYF
NA | TRBJ2-2 | NA | TRBV6-5 | TGTGCCAGCAGTTACTCGTTGGAGACTGCAACCGGGGAGCTGTTTTTT | CASSYSLETATGELFF
NA | TRBJ1-2 | TRBD1 | TRBV10-2 | TGCGCCAGCATGGGAATGGTACAGGGGGCGGAAAGGTCGGGTGGCTACACCTTC | CASMGMVQGAERSGGYTF
few | TRBJ2-7 | NA | TRBV11-2 | TGTGCCAGCAGCCGTACCTACGAGCAGTACTTC | CASSRTYEQYF
NA | TRBJ2-5 | NA | TRBV7-8 | TGTGCCAGCAGCTTAGGCGTACAGCAAGAGACCCAGTACTTC | CASSLGVQQETQYF
few | TRBJ1-6 | NA | TRBV5-1 | TGCGCCAGCAGCTTGACGGGGAGGGGCCTAAATTCACCCCTCCACTTT | CASSLTGRGLNSPLHF
NA | TRBJ2-2 | NA | TRBV6-5 | TGTGCCAGCAGTTACTCGATTAAGGGGGCCGGGGAGCTGTTTTTT | CASSYSIKGAGELFF
NA | TRBJ1-1 | NA | TRBV7-3 | TGTGCCAGCAGCTTAAGAGGGCTCAACATGAACACTGAAGCTTTCTTT | CASSLRGLNMNTEAFF
NA | TRBJ1-1 | NA | TRBV7-2 | TGTGCCAGCAGCCCTCAGACTGAGGGGGAAAACACTGAAGCTTTCTTT | CASSPQTEGENTEAFF
NA | TRBJ2-3 | TRBD1 | TRBV27 | TGTGCCAGCAGTGGGCGGGACAGGGGAAATACGCAGTATTTT | CASSGRDRGNTQYF
NA | TRBJ2-7 | TRBD1 | TRBV30 | TGTGCCTGGGACGGACAGGGCCACGAGCAGTACTTC | CAWDGQGHEQYF
NA | TRBJ2-3 | TRBD1 | TRBV28 | TGTGCCAGCATGCAGTCGGGACAGGGTGCAGATACGCAGTATTTT | CASMQSGQGADTQYF
NA | TRBJ1-5 | NA | TRBV27 | TGTGCCAGCAGTTCCCTTGACCCGGGACAGCCCCAGCATTTT | CASSSLDPGQPQHF
NA | TRBJ2-7 | TRBD2 | TRBV2 | TGTGCCAGCAGAAGACAGCGGGAAACTCACGAGCAGTACTTC | CASRRQRETHEQYF
NA | TRBJ2-1 | TRBD2 | TRBV7-6 | TGTGCCAGCAGCTTATCGGGAGGGATTTACAATGAGCAGTTCTTC | CASSLSGGIYNEQFF
NA | TRBJ1-5 | NA | TRBV19 | TGTGCCAGTAGTATCCGGGTTTTTAGCAATCAGCCCCAGCATTTT | CASSIRVFSNQPQHF
once | TRBJ1-2 | NA | TRBV5-4 | TGTGCCAGCAGCATAGGACTGGACTATGGCTACACCTTC | CASSIGLDYGYTF
few | TRBJ1-5 | TRBD1 | TRBV29-1 | TGCAGCGTAGCCGACAGGGGTGGTCAGCCCCAGCATTTT | CSVADRGGQPQHF
NA | TRBJ1-1 | TRBD1 | TRBV5-8 | TGTGCCAGCAGCTTGGTGAAGCTAGGACAGGGGATGAACACTGAAGCTTTCTTT | CASSLVKLGQGMNTEAFF
NA | TRBJ1-4 | TRBD1 | TRBV2 | TGTGCCAGCAGGGGAGGCAGGGGGAAGAGAACTAATGAAAAACTGTTTTTT | CASRGGRGKRTNEKLFF
NA | TRBJ1-1 | NA | TRBV6-5 | TGTGCCAGCAGTTACCGGACAGTTTCGAACACTGAAGCTTTCTTT | CASSYRTVSNTEAFF
NA | TRBJ1-5 | TRBD1 | TRBV2 | TGTGCCAGCATCGGAGGGGGCGGCAATCAGCCCCAGCATTTT | CASIGGGGNQPQHF
few | TRBJ1-2 | TRBD1 | TRBV18 | TGTGCCAGCTCCCTAGGACAGGGAAATGGCTACACCTTC | CASSLGQGNGYTF
NA | TRBJ2-1 | NA | TRBV5-1 | TGCGCCAGCAGCCACACAGGGTACCCCTACAATGAGCAGTTCTTC | CASSHTGYPYNEQFF
NA | TRBJ1-4 | TRBD1 | TRBV7-6 | TGTGCCAGCAGCGCCACAGGGGCGATCAATGAAAAACTGTTTTTT | CASSATGAINEKLFF
NA | TRBJ2-5 | TRBD2 | TRBV7-3 | TGTGCCAGCAGCCCTCTCGGGGGGGCCGGGGAGACCCAGTACTTC | CASSPLGGAGETQYF
many | TRBJ2-7 | NA | TRBV7-2 | TGTGCCAGCAGCTTAACCTACTCCTACGAGCAGTACTTC | CASSLTYSYEQYF
NA | TRBJ1-2 | TRBD1 | TRBV9 | TGTGCCAGCAGCGTAGGTATATCTGGGACAGGGGGCGCGAGTGGCTACACCTTC | CASSVGISGTGGASGYTF
NA | TRBJ1-4 | NA | TRBV19 | TGTGCCAGTACCCGAGGGGGGGCAACTAATGAAAAACTGTTTTTT | CASTRGGATNEKLFF
NA | TRBJ1-2 | NA | TRBV3-1/TRBV3-2 | TGTGCCAGCAGCAACGGGGATGGCTACACCTTC | CASSNGDGYTF
NA | TRBJ1-4 | NA | TRBV10-3 | TGTGCCATCAGTGAGGCAGATGCAACTAATGAAAAACTGTTTTTT | CAISEADATNEKLFF
NA | TRBJ2-3 | NA | TRBV7-2 | TGTGCCAGCAGCTTACTCCCTAGCGTAAGCACAGATACGCAGTATTTT | CASSLLPSVSTDTQYF
few | TRBJ2-1 | TRBD2 | TRBV3-1/TRBV3-2 | TGTGCCAGCAGCCAAGCCCCGGGAGGATACAATGAGCAGTTCTTC | CASSQAPGGYNEQFF
NA | TRBJ1-6 | NA | TRBV30 | TGTGCCTGGAGCCCCGGAGGCCCCAATTCACCCCTCCACTTT | CAWSPGGPNSPLHF